A single sample gave rise to the 10 T cell receptor beta chains below, sequenced in a study of blood T cell repertoires in COVID-19. Libraries were prepared by immunoSEQ multiplex PCR; TCRdb keeps only in-frame clonotypes and omits some of them. The sample yields 200,000 to 250,000 clones, approximately 80% seen once. The sequenced material came from PBMCs or T cells enriched from blood (not recorded which). All receptors come from a man between 60 and 70 years old who had recovered from COVID-19.

Comments on this clone: Other DNA sequences from this sample encode an identical CDR3 as well. The chain links TRBV19 to TRBJ2-7; 7 bases are a match to TRBD1. Germline V CDR1 and CDR2: LNHDA, SQIVND (reference sequence). With V trimmed by 4 bases and J by 3 bases, 3 bases remained unmatched. This CDR3 is built from 13 residues. CDR3 DNA sequence: TGTGCCAGTAGTAGGGACAGAGGCTACGAGCAGTACTTC. The encoded protein is CASSRDRGYEQYF.

This sequence joins TRBV14 and TRBJ1-2, with 9 bases identical to TRBD1. The germline gives CDR1 SGHDN, CDR2 FVKESK. With 3 bases clipped from V and 6 bases from J, the junction kept 8 bases outside the gene matches. The CDR3 is 15 residues long. Here the CDR3 DNA reads TGTGCCAGCAGCCACGCGGGACAGGGTCGGGATGGCTACACCTTC. Encoded protein: CASSHAGQGRDGYTF.

The chain employs TRBV14 and TRBJ1-6; possibly TRBD1 for D (5 bases). CDR3 length: 17 residues. Germline V gives CDR1 SGHDN, CDR2 FVKESK. Trimming pared 0 bases from V and 4 bases from J, leaving 13 bases between. The CDR3 coding sequence is TGTGCCAGCAGCCAAGATCCAGGGAATTCTTATAATTCACCCCTCCACTTT. Amino acid sequence: CASSQDPGNSYNSPLHF.

The chain links TRBV7-3 to TRBJ2-1, with a tentative D call TRBD2 (6 bases). The CDR3 runs to 15 residues. Trimming pared 6 bases from V and 1 base from J, leaving 13 bases between. Germline V gene data show CDR1 as SGHTA and CDR2 as FQGTGA. The CDR3 region is CASSKSGGSYNEQFF. CDR3 nucleotides: TGTGCCAGCAGTAAGTCCGGGGGTTCCTACAATGAGCAGTTCTTC. Using reference TRBV7-3 and TRBJ2-1 for the parts outside the CDR3, the full variable domain is GAGVSQTPSNKVTEKGKYVELRCDPISGHTALYWYRQSLGQGPEFLIYFQGTGAADDSGLPNDRFFAVRPEGSVSTLKIQRTERGDSAVYLCASSKSGGSYNEQFFGPGTRLTVL.

V and J are TRBV29-1 and TRBJ1-2; TRBD1 might be the D (5 bases). This CDR3 has 12 residues. Germline CDR1 is SQVTM and CDR2 is ANQGSEA. V was cut by 1 base and J by 2 bases, with 5 bases left in between. This chain's CDR3 is CSVEGQNYGYTF. DNA of the CDR3: TGCAGCGTTGAAGGACAGAACTATGGCTACACCTTC.

V gene TRBV6-5 combines with J gene TRBJ1-6; 8 bases fit TRBD1. V dropped 4 bases and J dropped 7; count of bases not matched to a gene: 6. CDR1 and CDR2 from the germline V gene are MNHEY and SVGAGI. The CDR3 contains 15 residues. The CDR3: CASSSGTGVNSPLHF. DNA for the CDR3: TGTGCCAGCAGTTCGGGGACAGGAGTCAATTCACCCCTCCACTTT.

The J gene is TRBJ1-2, the V gene TRBV7-2; perhaps TRBD1 as D (5 bases). The CDR3 runs 15 residues. With 2 bases removed from V and 4 bases from J, the gap between germline ends came to 14 bases. Germline V CDR1 and CDR2: SGHTA, FQGNSA. As DNA, the CDR3 is TGTGCCAGCAGCTTAACTTCGACAGAGATCTATGGCTACACCTTC. Encoded protein: CASSLTSTEIYGYTF. Combining the CDR3 with reference TRBV7-2 and TRBJ1-2 gives the whole variable domain GAGVSQSPSNKVTEKGKDVELRCDPISGHTALYWYRQSLGQGLEFLIYFQGNSAPDKSGLPSDRFSAERTGGSVSTLTIQRTQQEDSAVYLCASSLTSTEIYGYTFGSGTRLTVV.

The rearrangement links TRBV18 to TRBJ1-4; D perhaps matches TRBD1 (5 bases). CDR1 and CDR2 from the germline V gene are KGHSH and LQKENI. The CDR3 totals 14 residues. Trimming took 4 bases from V and 7 from J, leaving 13 bases between them. The CDR3 nucleotides are TGTGCCAGCTCACAGGAGCAGGGTGTTGAAAAACTGTTTTTT. Translated: CASSQEQGVEKLFF.

The CDR3 sequence: CASSQGQGVHSPLHF. CDR3 bases: TGTGCCAGCAGCCAAGGCCAGGGGGTGCACTCACCCCTCCACTTT. J is TRBJ1-6 and V is TRBV3-1 (or the pseudogene TRBV3-2); TRBD1 matches at 7 bases. Germline V gives CDR1 LGHDT, CDR2 YNNKEL (reference sequence). CDR3 length equals 15 residues. V lost 1 base to trimming and J lost 10 bases; unmatched junction nucleotides: 7.

The chain recombines TRBV2 with TRBJ2-5; 10 bases are a match to TRBD1. This CDR3 spans 15 amino acids. V lost 6 bases and J lost 4; bases outside the gene matches: 8. Per the germline V gene, CDR1 is SNHLY and CDR2 is FYNNEI. As DNA, the CDR3 is TGTGCCAGCAGGATACCGACAGGGGGCCCAGAGACCCAGTACTTC. Translating gives CASRIPTGGPETQYF.